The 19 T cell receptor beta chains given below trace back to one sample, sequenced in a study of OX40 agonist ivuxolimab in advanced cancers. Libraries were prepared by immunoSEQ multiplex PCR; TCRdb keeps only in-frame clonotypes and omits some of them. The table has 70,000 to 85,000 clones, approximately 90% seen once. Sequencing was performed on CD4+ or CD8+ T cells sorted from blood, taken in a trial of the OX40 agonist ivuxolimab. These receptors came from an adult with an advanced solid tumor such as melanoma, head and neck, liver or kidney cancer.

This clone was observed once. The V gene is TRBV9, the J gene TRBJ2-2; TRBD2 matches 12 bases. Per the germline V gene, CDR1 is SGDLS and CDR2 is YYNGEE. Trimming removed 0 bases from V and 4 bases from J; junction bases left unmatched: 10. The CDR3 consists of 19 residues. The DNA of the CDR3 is TGTGCCAGCAGCGTAGATCCCACGCTAGCGGGGGGGCGCACCGGGGAGCTGTTTTTT. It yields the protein CASSVDPTLAGGRTGELFF.

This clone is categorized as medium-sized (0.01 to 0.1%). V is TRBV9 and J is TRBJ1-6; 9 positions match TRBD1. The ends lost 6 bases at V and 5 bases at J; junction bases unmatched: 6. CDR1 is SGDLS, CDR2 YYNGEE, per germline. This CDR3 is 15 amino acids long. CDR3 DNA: TGTGCCAGCAACGGCGGGGACAGGGATAATTCACCCCTCCACTTT. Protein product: CASNGGDRDNSPLHF.

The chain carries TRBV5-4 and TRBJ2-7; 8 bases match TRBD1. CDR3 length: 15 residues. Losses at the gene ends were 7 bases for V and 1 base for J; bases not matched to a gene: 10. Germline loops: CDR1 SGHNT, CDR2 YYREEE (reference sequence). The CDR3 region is CASGSGDRGSYEQYF. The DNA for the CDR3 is TGTGCCAGCGGCTCGGGAGACAGGGGATCCTACGAGCAGTACTTC.

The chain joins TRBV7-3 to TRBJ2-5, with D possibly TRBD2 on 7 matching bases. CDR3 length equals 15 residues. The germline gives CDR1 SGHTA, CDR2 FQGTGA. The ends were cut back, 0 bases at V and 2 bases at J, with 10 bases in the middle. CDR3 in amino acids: CASSLTGGRQETQYF. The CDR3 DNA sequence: TGTGCCAGCAGCTTAACGGGGGGGCGGCAAGAGACCCAGTACTTC. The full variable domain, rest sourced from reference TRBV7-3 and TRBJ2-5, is GAGVSQTPSNKVTEKGKYVELRCDPISGHTALYWYRQSLGQGPEFLIYFQGTGAADDSGLPNDRFFAVRPEGSVSTLKIQRTERGDSAVYLCASSLTGGRQETQYFGPGTRLLVL.

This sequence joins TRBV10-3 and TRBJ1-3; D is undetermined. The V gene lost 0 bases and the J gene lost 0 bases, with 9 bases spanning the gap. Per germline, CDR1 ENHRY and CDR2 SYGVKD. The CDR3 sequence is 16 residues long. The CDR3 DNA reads TGTGCCATCAGTGAGTCAAGTCAGAGCTCTGGAAACACCATATATTTT. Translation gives CAISESSQSSGNTIYF.

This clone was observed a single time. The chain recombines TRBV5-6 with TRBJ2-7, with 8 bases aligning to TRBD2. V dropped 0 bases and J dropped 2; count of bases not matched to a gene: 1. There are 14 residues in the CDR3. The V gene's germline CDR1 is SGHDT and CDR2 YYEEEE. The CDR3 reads CASSLGLAPYEQYF. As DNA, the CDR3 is TGTGCCAGCAGCTTGGGACTAGCGCCCTACGAGCAGTACTTC.

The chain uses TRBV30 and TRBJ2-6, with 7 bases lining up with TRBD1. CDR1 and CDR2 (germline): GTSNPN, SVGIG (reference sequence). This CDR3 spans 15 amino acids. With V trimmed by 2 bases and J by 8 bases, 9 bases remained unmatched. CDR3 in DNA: TGTGCCTGGAGTTGGGACAGATCCGGGACCAACGTCCTGACTTTC. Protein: CAWSWDRSGTNVLTF.

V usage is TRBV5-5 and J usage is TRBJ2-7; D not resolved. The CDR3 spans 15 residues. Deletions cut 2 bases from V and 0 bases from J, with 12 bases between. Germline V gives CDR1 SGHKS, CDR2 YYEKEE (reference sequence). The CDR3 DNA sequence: TGTGCCAGCAGCTTAACGGCGGCTAGCTCCTACGAGCAGTACTTC. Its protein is CASSLTAASSYEQYF.

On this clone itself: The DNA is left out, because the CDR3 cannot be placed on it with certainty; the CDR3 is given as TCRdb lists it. This CDR3 reads CASSTSTGPYEQYF. The V gene is TRBV6-1, the J gene TRBJ2-5; the table's D call of TRBD1 was not tested on the DNA. Germline V gene lookup returns CDR1 MNHNS and CDR2 SASEGT. The CDR3 is 14 amino acids long, termini counted.

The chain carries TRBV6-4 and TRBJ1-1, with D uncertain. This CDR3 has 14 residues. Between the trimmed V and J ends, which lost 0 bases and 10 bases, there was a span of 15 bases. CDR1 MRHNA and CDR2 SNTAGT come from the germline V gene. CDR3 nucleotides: TGTGCCAGCAGTGACTCTTTCTCCCTTAGAGTAGCTTTCTTT. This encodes CASSDSFSLRVAFF.

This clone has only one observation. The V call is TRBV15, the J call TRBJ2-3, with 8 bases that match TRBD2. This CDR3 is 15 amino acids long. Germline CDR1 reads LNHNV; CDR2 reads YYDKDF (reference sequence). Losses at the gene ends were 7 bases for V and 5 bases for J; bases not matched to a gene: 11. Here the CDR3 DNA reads TGTGCCACCATGGACGGGAGGGCCGCAGGAGATACGCAGTATTTT. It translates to CATMDGRAAGDTQYF.

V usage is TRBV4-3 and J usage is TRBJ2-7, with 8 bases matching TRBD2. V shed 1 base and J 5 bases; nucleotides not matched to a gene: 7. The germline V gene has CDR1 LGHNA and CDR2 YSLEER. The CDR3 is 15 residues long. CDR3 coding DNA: TGCGCCAGCAGCCAAGGGAGCGGGAGTAACAACGAGCAGTACTTC. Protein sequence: CASSQGSGSNNEQYF.

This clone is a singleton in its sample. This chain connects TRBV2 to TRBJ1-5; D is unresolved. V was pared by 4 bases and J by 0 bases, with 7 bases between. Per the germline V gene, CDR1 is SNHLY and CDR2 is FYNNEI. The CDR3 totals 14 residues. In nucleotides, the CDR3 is TGTGCCAGCAGTGCTTGGAGTAGCAATCAGCCCCAGCATTTT. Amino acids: CASSAWSSNQPQHF. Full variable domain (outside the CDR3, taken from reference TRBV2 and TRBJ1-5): EPEVTQTPSHQVTQMGQEVILRCVPISNHLYFYWYRQILGQKVEFLVSFYNNEISEKSEIFDDQFSVERPDGSNFTLKIRSTKLEDSAMYFCASSAWSSNQPQHFGDGTRLSIL.

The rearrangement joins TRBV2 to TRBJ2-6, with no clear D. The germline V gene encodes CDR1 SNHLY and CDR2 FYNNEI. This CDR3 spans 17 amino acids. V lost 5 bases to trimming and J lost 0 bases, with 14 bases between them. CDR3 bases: TGTGCCAGCAGTACGCGGAATTGGGCCTCTGGGGCCAACGTCCTGACTTTC. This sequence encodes CASSTRNWASGANVLTF.

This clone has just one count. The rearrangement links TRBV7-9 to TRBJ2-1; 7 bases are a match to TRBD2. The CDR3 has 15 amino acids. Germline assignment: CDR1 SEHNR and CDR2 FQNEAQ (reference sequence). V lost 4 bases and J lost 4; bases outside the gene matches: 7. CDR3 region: CASSSERGTYNEQFF. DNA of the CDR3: TGTGCCAGCAGCTCGGAGCGGGGAACTTACAATGAGCAGTTCTTC.

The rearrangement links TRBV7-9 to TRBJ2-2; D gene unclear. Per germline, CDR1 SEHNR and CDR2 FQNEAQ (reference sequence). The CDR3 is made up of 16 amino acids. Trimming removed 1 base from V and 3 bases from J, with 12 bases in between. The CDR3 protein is CASSLDVATDTGELFF. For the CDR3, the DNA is TGTGCCAGCAGCTTAGATGTGGCGACCGACACCGGGGAGCTGTTTTTT.

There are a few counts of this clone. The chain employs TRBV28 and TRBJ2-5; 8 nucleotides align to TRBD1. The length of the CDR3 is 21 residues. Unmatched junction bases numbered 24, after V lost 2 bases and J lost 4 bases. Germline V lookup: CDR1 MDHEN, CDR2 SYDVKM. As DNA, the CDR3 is TGTGCCAGCAGTTTAAGGTGGGGCGATCTTCGGCCAGGGGGCATGCGAGAGACCCAGTACTTC. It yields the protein CASSLRWGDLRPGGMRETQYF.

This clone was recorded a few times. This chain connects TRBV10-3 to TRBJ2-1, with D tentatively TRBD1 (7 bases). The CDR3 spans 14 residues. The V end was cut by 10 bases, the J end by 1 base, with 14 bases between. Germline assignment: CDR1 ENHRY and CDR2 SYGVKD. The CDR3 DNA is TGTGCCACCAGGGGGGTCGGGTCCTACAATGAGCAGTTCTTC. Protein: CATRGVGSYNEQFF.

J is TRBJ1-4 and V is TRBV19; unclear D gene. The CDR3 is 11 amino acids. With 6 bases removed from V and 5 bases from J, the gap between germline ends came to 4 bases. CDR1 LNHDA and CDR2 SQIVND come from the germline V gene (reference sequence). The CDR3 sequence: CASRRNEKLFF. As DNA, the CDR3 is TGTGCCAGTAGACGGAATGAAAAACTGTTTTTT.